This entry concerns a single T cell receptor (beta chain). Its antigen is unidentified. After template switching added a universal primer site, the resulting cDNA carried unique molecular identifiers. MiXCR, run by TCRdb on the 5' RACE reads, gives a single entry per CDR3 protein. The sample carries roughly 1.6 million distinct CDR3 sequences, about 32% recorded once. This sample stems from a study of identical twins. The study, taken as a whole, reports: Within beta out-of-frame sequences, the excess sharing observed between twins was weaker.

The sequence came from a newborn girl in good health. The sample consisted of cord blood.

In DNA, the CDR3 is TGCAGTGCTAGCCCCGCCCGGGCCAAAAACATTCAGTACTTC. Its protein product is CSASPARAKNIQYF. The chain uses TRBV20-1 and TRBJ2-4; D uncertain. The CDR3 consists of 14 residues. V lost 3 bases, J lost 1 base, and 10 bases lay in between. CDR1 is DFQATT and CDR2 is SNEGSKA in the germline V gene (reference sequence).